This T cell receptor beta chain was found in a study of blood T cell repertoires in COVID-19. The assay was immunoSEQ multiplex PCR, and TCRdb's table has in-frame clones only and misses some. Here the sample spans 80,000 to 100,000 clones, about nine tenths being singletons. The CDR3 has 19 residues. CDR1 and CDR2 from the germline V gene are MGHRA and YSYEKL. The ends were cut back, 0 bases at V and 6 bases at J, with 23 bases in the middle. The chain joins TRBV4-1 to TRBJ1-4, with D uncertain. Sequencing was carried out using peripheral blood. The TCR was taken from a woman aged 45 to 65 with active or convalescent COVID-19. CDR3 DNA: TGCGCCAGCAGCCAAGATCTGCCATTTCCGACACCTAAGGATGAAAAACTGTTTTTT. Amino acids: CASSQDLPFPTPKDEKLFF.